Shown below are 13 T cell receptor beta chains from a single sample sequenced in a study of T cell clusters in autoimmune cytopenias. One tube held mixed TRB-A and TRB-B primer pools for touch-down PCR. TCRdb reanalyzed the multiplex PCR reads and collapses them to one entry per CDR3 protein, without DNA. Across thousands of distinct CDR3 sequences, the top ten clones capture roughly 14% of the sample. Tens of thousands of genome equivalents of blood DNA were amplified for TRB. The sample comprised peripheral blood. These receptors all come from a human donor with an autoimmune cytopenia or autoimmune hepatitis (not recorded which).

This clonotype counts as medium-sized by frequency. The chain recombines TRBV19 with TRBJ2-4; TCRdb names TRBD2, which stays unverified in the absence of DNA. The CDR3 runs to 17 residues. Germline V gene data show CDR1 as LNHDA and CDR2 as SQIVND (reference sequence). The chain's CDR3 is CASSSDPPRLTKNIQYF.

The chain has TRBV6-2 or TRBV6-3 and TRBJ1-2; the TCRdb D gene call, TRBD1, has no DNA to confirm it. There are 15 residues in the CDR3. CDR1 and CDR2 from the germline V gene are MNHEY and SVGEGT. CDR3 amino acids: CASSYSMSQGAGYTF.

V usage is TRBV7-2 and J usage is TRBJ2-7; TCRdb selects TRBD1, and the lack of DNA leaves this call unchecked. Germline values: CDR1 SGHTA, CDR2 FQGNSA. The CDR3 contains 12 residues. CDR3 in amino acids: CASSLQGYEQYF.

The V and J genes are TRBV18 and TRBJ1-2. Per germline, CDR1 KGHSH and CDR2 LQKENI. The CDR3 runs 13 residues. The CDR3 here is CASSPGALLGYTF.

This clonotype ranks as medium-sized in terms of frequency. The gene calls are TRBV6-5 and TRBJ2-2; TCRdb lists TRBD2, though no DNA is available to test this call. Germline V CDR1 and CDR2: MNHEY, SVGAGI. The CDR3 runs 17 residues. This CDR3 is CASRWTSGRVVGGELFF.

This chain links TRBV11-2 with TRBJ2-7; TCRdb returns TRBD2, unconfirmable since there is no DNA. Germline-derived CDR1 and CDR2 are SGHAT and FQNNGV. This CDR3 comprises 17 residues. The CDR3: CASSLRTTRAYSYEQYF.

The J gene is TRBJ1-2, the V gene TRBV24-1; as DNA is missing, the TRBD1 call by TCRdb cannot be tested. The CDR3 runs 16 residues. Per the germline V gene, CDR1 is KGHDR and CDR2 is SFDVKD. CDR3 protein: CATSDADSRIGYGYTF.

The chain is built from TRBV5-4 and TRBJ2-3; TCRdb returns TRBD2, unconfirmable since there is no DNA. Germline assignment: CDR1 SGHNT and CDR2 YYREEE (reference sequence). CDR3 length equals 19 residues. The CDR3 sequence: CASSLPLGTSGASGDTQYF.

This clonotype shows up as medium-sized by frequency. J is TRBJ2-1 and V is TRBV19; TCRdb's D call of TRBD2 is untestable without DNA. The CDR3 spans 14 residues. Germline CDR1 and CDR2: LNHDA and SQIVND (reference sequence). The CDR3 loop is CASSTLAGVNEQFF. The full variable domain, its missing parts supplied by reference TRBV19 and TRBJ2-1, is DGGITQSPKYLFRKEGQNVTLSCEQNLNHDAMYWYRQDPGQGLRLIYYSQIVNDFQKGDIAEGYSVSREKKESFPLTVTSAQKNPTAFYLCASSTLAGVNEQFFGPGTRLTVL.

Its frequency marks this clonotype as medium-sized (0.01 to 0.1%). The chain is built from TRBV29-1 and TRBJ1-5; the D call from TCRdb, TRBD1, cannot be confirmed without DNA. Germline values: CDR1 SQVTM, CDR2 ANQGSEA. The CDR3 consists of 14 residues. The CDR3 region is CSVNTGYSNQPQHF.

The chain links TRBV6-2 or TRBV6-3 to TRBJ1-5. The germline CDR1 and CDR2 sequences are MNHEY and SVGEGT. The CDR3 runs 17 residues. The CDR3 sequence is CASSFAGRSYSNQPQHF.

The rearrangement uses TRBV19 and TRBJ1-2. This CDR3 is 13 amino acids long. Per germline, CDR1 LNHDA and CDR2 SQIVND (reference sequence). CDR3 sequence reads: CASSILGFPGYTF.

Its frequency marks this clonotype as medium-sized. This chain links TRBV7-9 with TRBJ1-1; TCRdb returns TRBD1, unconfirmable since there is no DNA. The CDR3 runs 16 residues. Germline CDR1 reads SEHNR; CDR2 reads FQNEAQ (reference sequence). CDR3 sequence: CASSPDRGQLQGEAFF.